The present TCR beta chain was sequenced within a study of response to subunit inactivated influenza vaccine. Study-level findings and limits: T cells newly recruited by each seasonal influenza vaccination are few, the authors suggested.

TCRdb re-analysed the RT-PCR reads in MiXCR, keeping a single row per CDR3 protein. The table lists 550,000 to 800,000 distinct CDR3 sequences, 15% to 18% of them singletons. For this clonotype: Its target is not known. An end of the junction differs from the germline gene, which may be a read error.

This CDR3 spans 15 amino acids. In germline, CDR1 is DFQATT, CDR2 SNEGSKA (reference sequence). Source: PBMCs from blood, taken 12 days after vaccination. The TCR sequence derives from a man between 50 and 59 years old who received an inactivated influenza vaccine. V and J are TRBV20-1 and TRBJ2-1, with D possibly TRBD2 on 6 matching bases. The CDR3 here is CSARPLTGAYSEQFF. The CDR3 DNA sequence: TGCAGTGCTAGACCTCTAACGGGAGCGTACAGTGAGCAGTTCTTC.